This T cell receptor beta chain was found in a study of blood T cells in healthy people across ages. With V trimmed by 3 bases and J by 0 bases, 8 bases remained unmatched. This CDR3 spans 15 amino acids. CDR1 is DFQATT and CDR2 is SNEGSKA in the germline V gene (reference sequence). General study points: A strong correlation was found between TCR beta diversity and the percentage of naive T cells. A roughly linear fall in TCR beta diversity per million T cells was seen with increasing age.

Worth noting for this clonotype: Its antigen is still unknown.

Combining a sample-barcoded 5' primer with a J-beta primer mix, a second PCR ran for about 7 to 11 cycles. MiXCR, applied by TCRdb to the 5' RACE reads, yields one record per CDR3 protein. The table includes fewer than 950,000 distinct CDR3 sequences, 53% detected once. Per sample, a minimum of 6.5 million PBMCs were isolated. The chain joins TRBV20-1 to TRBJ2-7, with 7 nucleotides matching TRBD2. The sample was blood. The sequence was collected from an elderly man in good health. In DNA form, the CDR3 reads TGCAGTGCTAGTGGGACGGTAGCGGGCTCCTACGAGCAGTACTTC. Its translation: CSASGTVAGSYEQYF.